The T cell receptor (beta chain) under discussion was sequenced for a study of blood T cell repertoires in COVID-19 (dated by TCRdb to about 2020). Concerning the study at large: Samples from collaborators originated in the United States, Italy and Spain and spanned both the acute and convalescent phases of COVID-19. Samples were obtained from the ongoing ImmuneRACE study (first 160 participants) and from 1,254 subjects provided by 6 global collaborators. HLA class I and class II types, where available, came from metadata supplied by the sample provider rather than from assay-based typing. The repertoires were made available in a free public database intended to serve as a resource for research on the immune response to SARS-CoV-2. The prospective study material was composed of cDNA or gDNA derived from T cells, B-cell-depleted T cells, or PBMCs. Nearly every sample came with metadata listing a de-identified subject ID, COVID-19 status, age in years and sex. The dataset comprised deeply sampled blood TCRbeta repertoires from subjects exposed to, actively infected with, or recovered from COVID-19. Study-level results and caveats: Clinical and demographic metadata were provided uncurated, with the amount varying by source and participant.

Collaborating institutions collected whole blood in K2EDTA tubes following their own protocols. For TCRbeta analysis, collaborators shipped samples as frozen whole blood, isolated PBMCs, or DNA extracted from either of those sample types. TCRbeta CDR3 regions were amplified from genomic DNA by means of the immunoSEQ Assay, a bias-controlled multiplex PCR. The paper's data handling went like this. Nucleated cell counts per sample were estimated from amplification of reference gene primers within the assay. Sequence reads were collapsed and filtered to measure the absolute abundance of every unique TCRbeta CDR3 rearrangement. For each sample, productive Simpson clonality was calculated as the square root of Simpson's diversity index over productive rearrangements. Drawn from immuneACCESS, this table holds only the in-frame rearrangements with V and J called that TCRdb kept. Clones are partly lost; checked studies trace under half to an unresolved V gene and leave the rest unexplained. The D gene and trimming were derived from the DNA, and the V and J assignments and clone size from that table. The sample includes roughly 170,000 clones, with 86% observed a single time. The ten top clones hold around 20% of the sample.

This clone showed up just once. Its recognized antigen is unknown. No per-base quality is available; no much larger clone lies one base away. The cysteine opens and the phenylalanine closes a CDR3 of 12 amino acids. CDR3 DNA only is kept here, 36 bases in frame from base 1. From the germline V gene, CDR1 is SNHLY and CDR2 is FYNNEI. The germline V end is reduced by 6 bases and the J end by 12 bases; junction bases left unmatched: 5. The sequence was obtained from a man between 65 and 85 years old with active or convalescent COVID-19. The rearranged chain carries TRBV2 and TRBJ2-1; 10 junctional bases match TRBD1. The sample consisted of peripheral blood. The DNA sequence is given as TGTGCCAGCAGAAGGGACAGGGGTGGGCAGTTCTTC. It specifies CASRRDRGGQFF.